This T cell receptor beta chain originates from a study of TIL therapy for anti-PD-1-resistant metastatic lung cancer. Study background: Most patients had lung adenocarcinoma.

The length of the CDR3 is 14 residues. V lost 10 bases to trimming and J lost 9 bases; unmatched junction nucleotides: 14. Germline V CDR1 and CDR2: LGHDT, YNNKEL (reference sequence). Time point indicated: pre-treatment sample, taken before nivolumab and TIL therapy. Tumor tissue came from excised metastases, mostly pleural nodules or supraclavicular lymph nodes. This clone was seen just once. This was the immunoSEQ v3 assay. Generated by immunoSEQ multiplex PCR, the TCRdb table keeps only in-frame clones and is missing some. Of more than 90,000 clones in the sample, about three fifths were seen once.

The sequence came from a person aged 25-79 years with non-small cell lung cancer. The V and J genes are TRBV3-1 (or the pseudogene TRBV3-2) and TRBJ2-1; 8 bases match TRBD2. The sequencing used tumor tissue, collected at baseline. The CDR3 DNA follows: TGTGCCACCCGAGGAGCGGGAGATAGTGGTGAGCAGTTCTTC. Translation gives CATRGAGDSGEQFF.